This entry concerns a single TCR beta chain. Original analysis: Amplification of reference gene primers was used by the study to estimate nucleated cell counts. Assay used: immunoSEQ multiplex PCR; TCRdb lists only in-frame clones, some missing. Clonal size and the V and J genes are those of that table, whereas D and trimming came from the DNA. Of approximately 250,000 clones in the sample, 80% to 95% were seen once. Adults between roughly 18 and 95 years of age took part from about 24 US areas. This sample stems from a study of blood T cell repertoires in COVID-19. Background on the study: In each case, the material was cDNA or gDNA derived from T cells, B-cell-depleted T cells, or PBMCs.

Looked up from germline, CDR1 is SGHTA and CDR2 is FQGNSA. The CDR3 has 16 residues. The V and J ends lost 2 bases and 0 bases, in that order; junction bases with no gene match: 5. Sequenced: PBMCs or T cells enriched from blood (not recorded which). V gene TRBV7-2 combines with J gene TRBJ2-3; the match to TRBD2 covers 7 bases. The origin of this receptor is a man aged 35-49 years who had been exposed to COVID-19. In nucleotides, the CDR3 is TGTGCCAGCAGCTTAATTGCTAGCGGAAGCACAGATACGCAGTATTTT. Translated: CASSLIASGSTDTQYF.